This TCR beta chain was profiled in a study of blood T cell repertoires in COVID-19. Germline V gene data show CDR1 as MNHEY and CDR2 as SMNVEV (reference sequence). V was clipped by 6 bases and J by 3 bases, with 18 bases between them. This CDR3 spans 15 amino acids. Produced via immunoSEQ multiplex PCR; TCRdb's table is partial and in-frame only. The data hold approximately 380,000 clones, with 85% observed a single time. The TCR was taken from a woman under 30 with acute or convalescent COVID-19. J is TRBJ2-7 and V is TRBV27; D may be TRBD1 (6 bases). Sequences were obtained from peripheral blood. The DNA for the CDR3 is TGTGCCAGCAGGTCAGACAGGACACAGGACTACGAGCAGTACTTC. The encoded protein is CASRSDRTQDYEQYF.